This TCR beta chain was captured by sequencing in a study of T cell responses to AZD1222 COVID-19 vaccine. General study points: Nearly half of unique spike-specific TCRs reportedly avoided B.1.351 and B.1.1.7 mutated regions. Along spike, vaccine-associated CD4 TCRs were found throughout, with dominance at 160-218 and 743-854. The donor group comprised mostly white British people and more females; the analysis possibly underestimated clonal diversity.

As for this clone: The antigen is undetermined.

Sequenced by immunoSEQ multiplex PCR; TCRdb stores in-frame clones only, minus some. The sample comprises 150,000 to 200,000 clones, roughly 92% of which are singletons, and 2.5% to 3% rests with the top ten. CDR3 length equals 15 residues. V lost 3 bases, J lost 6 bases, and 5 bases stayed unmatched. Germline lookup yields CDR1 SGHTA and CDR2 FQGNSA. This sequence joins TRBV7-2 and TRBJ2-7, with TRBD2 identical over 13 bases. The origin of this receptor is an adult in good health. The sequenced sample was peripheral blood, obtained on day 0 of AZD1222 vaccination. This chain's CDR3 is CASSFGLAGVLEQYF. The CDR3, as DNA: TGTGCCAGCAGCTTCGGACTAGCGGGAGTTCTCGAGCAGTACTTC.